This entry features one TCR beta chain sequence. Its antigen is undetermined. The sample is drawn from a study of lymphopenia after photon versus proton radiotherapy. Study-level results: Proton therapy kept repertoires fairly stable, unlike photons, which gained effector/memory cells. Only patients who died were analyzed for survival; proton advantage is unproven.

Assay: immunoSEQ multiplex PCR; the TCRdb copy retains only in-frame clones and omits some. This sample yields 9,500 to 15,000 clones, of which approximately 88% are seen a single time; more than 2.5% belongs to the top ten. The germline gives CDR1 SGHTA, CDR2 FQGNSA. The J segment lost 0 bases and the V segment lost 1 base, leaving 5 bases of the junction unmatched. This CDR3 contains 16 residues. The chain couples TRBV7-2 to TRBJ2-7; 8 nucleotides line up with TRBD2. The clonotype comes from a man in his 60s with pancreatic cancer. Sample: peripheral blood, taken from a patient treated with proton-based radiotherapy. CDR3 coding DNA: TGTGCCAGCAGCTTAGGTCCCGGGAGGGCCTCCTACGAGCAGTACTTC. This encodes CASSLGPGRASYEQYF.